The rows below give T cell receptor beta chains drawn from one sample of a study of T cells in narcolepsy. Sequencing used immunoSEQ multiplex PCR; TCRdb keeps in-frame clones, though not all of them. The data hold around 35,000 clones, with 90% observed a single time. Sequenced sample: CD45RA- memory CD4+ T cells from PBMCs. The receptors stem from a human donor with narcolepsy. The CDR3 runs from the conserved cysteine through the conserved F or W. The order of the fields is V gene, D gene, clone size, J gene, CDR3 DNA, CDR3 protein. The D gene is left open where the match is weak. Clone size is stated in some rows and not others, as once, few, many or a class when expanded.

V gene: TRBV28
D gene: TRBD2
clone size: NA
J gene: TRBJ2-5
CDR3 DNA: TGTGCCAGCAGCGCCACTAGCGGGGGCCCAATTACCCAAGAGACCCAGTACTTC
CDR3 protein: CASSATSGGPITQETQYF

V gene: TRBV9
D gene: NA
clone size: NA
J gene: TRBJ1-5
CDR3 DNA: TGTGCCAGCAGCCCCACCTTCGCGGCCAATCAGCCCCAGCATTTT
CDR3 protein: CASSPTFAANQPQHF

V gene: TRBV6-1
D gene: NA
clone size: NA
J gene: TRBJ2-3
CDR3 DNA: TGTGCCAGCAGTGTGAACAGGGTAAGGGGCACAGATACGCAGTATTTT
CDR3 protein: CASSVNRVRGTDTQYF

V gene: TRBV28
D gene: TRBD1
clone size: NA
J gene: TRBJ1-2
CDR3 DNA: TGTGCCAGCAGTTTAACACAGGGGCTGTATGGCTACACCTTC
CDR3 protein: CASSLTQGLYGYTF

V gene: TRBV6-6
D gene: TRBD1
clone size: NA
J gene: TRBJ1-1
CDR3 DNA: TGTGCCAGCAAGTTATCGCGACAGGGCTGGCCTGAAGCTTTCTTT
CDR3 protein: CASKLSRQGWPEAFF

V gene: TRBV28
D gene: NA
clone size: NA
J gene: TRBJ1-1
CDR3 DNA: TGTGCCAGCAGCCTCCTCCGCACTGAAGCTTTCTTT
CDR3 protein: CASSLLRTEAFF

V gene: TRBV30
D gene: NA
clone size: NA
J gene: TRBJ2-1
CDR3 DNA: TGTGCCTGGAGCAGATCCTCCGGATTAAATGAGCAGTTCTTC
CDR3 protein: CAWSRSSGLNEQFF

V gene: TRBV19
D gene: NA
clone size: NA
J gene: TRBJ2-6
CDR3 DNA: TGTGCCAGTAGGGACAGCCTTTGGGCTGGGGCCAACGTCCTGACTTTC
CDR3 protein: CASRDSLWAGANVLTF

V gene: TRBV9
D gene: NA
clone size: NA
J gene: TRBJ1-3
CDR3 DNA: TGTGCCAGCAGCGGCCAGATCCGGGGGTCTGGAAACACCATATATTTT
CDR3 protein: CASSGQIRGSGNTIYF

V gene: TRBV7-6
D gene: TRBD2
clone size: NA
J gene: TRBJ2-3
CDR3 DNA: TGTGCCAGCAGCACGCAGACACTGGGGACTAACCCGGGGGCAGATACGCAGTATTTT
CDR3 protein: CASSTQTLGTNPGADTQYF

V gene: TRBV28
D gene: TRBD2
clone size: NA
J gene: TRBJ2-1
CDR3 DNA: TGTGCCAGCAGTACCTCGGGACTAGCGGGAACCCACCTCTACAATGAGCAGTTCTTC
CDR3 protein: CASSTSGLAGTHLYNEQFF

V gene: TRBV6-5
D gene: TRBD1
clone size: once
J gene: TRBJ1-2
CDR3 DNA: TGTGCCAGCAGTTCCCCGAGACAGGGCCACTATGGCTACACCTTC
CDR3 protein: CASSSPRQGHYGYTF

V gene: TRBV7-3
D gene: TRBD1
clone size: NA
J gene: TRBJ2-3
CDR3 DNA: TGTGCCAGCAGCTCACAGGGGATGATAACAGATACGCAGTATTTT
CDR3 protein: CASSSQGMITDTQYF

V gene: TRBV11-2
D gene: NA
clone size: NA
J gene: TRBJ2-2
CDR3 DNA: TGTGCCAGCAGCTGGTCTGGGACTCCGAACACCGGGGAGCTGTTTTTT
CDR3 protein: CASSWSGTPNTGELFF

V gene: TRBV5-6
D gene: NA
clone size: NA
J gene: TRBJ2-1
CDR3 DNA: TGTGCCAGCAGCTTGTTCTCAGGGGCTAGCTCCTACAATGAGCAGTTCTTC
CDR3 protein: CASSLFSGASSYNEQFF

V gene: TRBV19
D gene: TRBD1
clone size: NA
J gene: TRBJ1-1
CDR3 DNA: TGTGCCAGTAGTCGGGACAGGAACACTGAAGCTTTCTTT
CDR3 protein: CASSRDRNTEAFF

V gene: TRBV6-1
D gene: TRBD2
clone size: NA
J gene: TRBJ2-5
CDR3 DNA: TGTGCCAGCAGTGAACGAGCGGGAGGGCCAGAGACCCAGTACTTC
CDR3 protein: CASSERAGGPETQYF

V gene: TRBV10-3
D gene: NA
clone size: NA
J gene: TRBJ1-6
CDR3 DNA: TGTGCCATCAGTGAGTCAGGGGTGGGGGCGGAGAATTCACCCCTCCACTTT
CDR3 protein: CAISESGVGAENSPLHF

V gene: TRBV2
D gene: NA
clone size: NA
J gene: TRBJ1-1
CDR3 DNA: TGTGCCAGCTTGAGGGAGGGGAGCACTGAAGCTTTCTTT
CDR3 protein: CASLREGSTEAFF

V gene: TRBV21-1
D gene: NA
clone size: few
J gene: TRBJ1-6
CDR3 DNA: TGTGCCAGCAGCAAAGCGCGGGCTGATGGGAGGTCCTATAATTCACCCCTCCACTTT
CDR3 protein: CASSKARADGRSYNSPLHF

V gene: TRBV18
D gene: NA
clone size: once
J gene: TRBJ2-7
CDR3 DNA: TGTGCCAGCTCACCGAGTCAGTTACGCGAGCAGTACTTC
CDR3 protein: CASSPSQLREQYF

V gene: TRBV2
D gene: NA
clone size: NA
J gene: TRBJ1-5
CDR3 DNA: TGTGCCAGCAGTGAAGTGGGCCCGGGGGGGCCCCAGCATTTT
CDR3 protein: CASSEVGPGGPQHF

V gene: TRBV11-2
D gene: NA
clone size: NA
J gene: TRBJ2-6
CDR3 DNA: TGTGCCAGCAGGGCAGGGGTCCGCTCTGGGGCCAACGTCCTGACTTTC
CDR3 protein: CASRAGVRSGANVLTF

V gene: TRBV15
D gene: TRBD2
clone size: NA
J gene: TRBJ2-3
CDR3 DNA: TGTGCCACCAGCGGGAGGGTGGAAGATACGCAGTATTTT
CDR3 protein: CATSGRVEDTQYF

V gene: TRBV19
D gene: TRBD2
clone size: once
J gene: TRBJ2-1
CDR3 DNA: TGTGCCAGCTCACCGGGACTAGCGGGAGTGCTGGCGAGAAATGAGCAGTTCTTC
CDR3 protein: CASSPGLAGVLARNEQFF

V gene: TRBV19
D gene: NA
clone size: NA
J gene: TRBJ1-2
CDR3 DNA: TGTGCCAGTAGTATGGGGGGCTATGGCTACACCTTC
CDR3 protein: CASSMGGYGYTF

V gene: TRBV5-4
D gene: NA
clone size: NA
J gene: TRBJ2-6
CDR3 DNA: TGTGCCAGCAGCTCCTTTGGGGCCAACGTCCTGACTTTC
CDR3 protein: CASSSFGANVLTF

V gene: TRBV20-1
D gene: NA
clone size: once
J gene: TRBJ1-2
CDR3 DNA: TGCAGTGCTAGAGAGGGTCGTGGCTACACCTTC
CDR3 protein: CSAREGRGYTF

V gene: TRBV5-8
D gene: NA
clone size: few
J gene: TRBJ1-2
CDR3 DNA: TGTGCCAGCAGCTTGTTCCTATGGGGGGAAGAGTATGGCTACACCTTC
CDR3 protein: CASSLFLWGEEYGYTF

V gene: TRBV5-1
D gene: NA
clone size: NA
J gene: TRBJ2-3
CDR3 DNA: TGCGCCAGCAGCTTAGATCAAGGGGGTGATACGCAGTATTTT
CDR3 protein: CASSLDQGGDTQYF

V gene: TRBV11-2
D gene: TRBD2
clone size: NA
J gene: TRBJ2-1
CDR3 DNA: TGTGCCAGCAGCTTTATACAGCGGGGGCGCAATGAGCAGTTCTTC
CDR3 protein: CASSFIQRGRNEQFF

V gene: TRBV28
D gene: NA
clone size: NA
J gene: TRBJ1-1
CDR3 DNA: TGTGCCAGCAGTTCGGGTCCATATGAAGCTTTCTTT
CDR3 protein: CASSSGPYEAFF

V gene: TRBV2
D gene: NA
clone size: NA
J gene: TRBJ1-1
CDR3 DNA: TGTGCCAGCAGTGCCGTAACAGCGAACACTGAAGCTTTCTTT
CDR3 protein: CASSAVTANTEAFF

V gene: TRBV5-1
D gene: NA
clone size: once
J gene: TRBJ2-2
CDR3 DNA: TGCGCCAGCAGCCCTTCCGAAGGGGAGCTGTTTTTT
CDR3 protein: CASSPSEGELFF

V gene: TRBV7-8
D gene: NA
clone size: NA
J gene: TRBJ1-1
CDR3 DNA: TGTGCCAGCAGCCCATCAGGTGGCAGAAGTCACACTGAAGCTTTCTTT
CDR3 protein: CASSPSGGRSHTEAFF

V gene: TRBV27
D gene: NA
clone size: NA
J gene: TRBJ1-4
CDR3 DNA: TGTGCCAGCAGCCAGACAGGTACCGAAAAACTGTTTTTT
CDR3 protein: CASSQTGTEKLFF

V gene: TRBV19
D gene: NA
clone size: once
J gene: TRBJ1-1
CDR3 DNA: TGTGCCAGTACCTCTCCGGGGGGAGCTTTCTTT
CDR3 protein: CASTSPGGAFF

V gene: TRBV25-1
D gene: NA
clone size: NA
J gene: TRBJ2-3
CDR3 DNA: TGTGCCAGCACCCCCCCGCGGGGCACCACAGATACGCAGTATTTT
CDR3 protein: CASTPPRGTTDTQYF

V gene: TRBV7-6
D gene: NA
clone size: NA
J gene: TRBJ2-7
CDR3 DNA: TGTGCCAGCAGCTTCAGCAGTCAGGGACGCGAGCAGTACTTC
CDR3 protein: CASSFSSQGREQYF

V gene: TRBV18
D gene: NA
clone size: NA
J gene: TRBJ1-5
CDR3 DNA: TGTGCCAGCTCACCTGAGAGCAATCAGCCCCAGCATTTT
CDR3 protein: CASSPESNQPQHF

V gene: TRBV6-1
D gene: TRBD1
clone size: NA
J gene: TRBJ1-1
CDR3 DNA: TGTGCCAGCAGGAGACAGGGAGTGAACACTGAAGCTTTCTTT
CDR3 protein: CASRRQGVNTEAFF

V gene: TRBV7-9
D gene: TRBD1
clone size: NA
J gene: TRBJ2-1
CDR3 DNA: TGTGCCAGCAGCTCTACCGGGACAGGGAAGGTGAGAACGGTCTTC
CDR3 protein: CASSSTGTGKVRTVF

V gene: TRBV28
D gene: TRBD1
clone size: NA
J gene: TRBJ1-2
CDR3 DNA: TGTGCCAGCAGTTTTCCCCCCAACCCGGGACAGGGGACCTATGGCTACACCTTC
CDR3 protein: CASSFPPNPGQGTYGYTF